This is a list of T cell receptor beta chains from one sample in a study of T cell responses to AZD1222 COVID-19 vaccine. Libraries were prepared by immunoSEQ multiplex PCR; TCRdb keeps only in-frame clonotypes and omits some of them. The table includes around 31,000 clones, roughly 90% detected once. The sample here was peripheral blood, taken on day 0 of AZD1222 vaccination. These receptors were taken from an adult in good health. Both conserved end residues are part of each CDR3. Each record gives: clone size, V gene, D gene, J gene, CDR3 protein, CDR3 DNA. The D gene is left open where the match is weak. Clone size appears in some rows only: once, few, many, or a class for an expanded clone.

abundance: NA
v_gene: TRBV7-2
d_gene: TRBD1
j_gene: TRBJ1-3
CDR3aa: CASSLAARGLSGNTIYF
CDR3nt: TGTGCCAGCAGCTTAGCTGCCAGGGGGCTGTCTGGAAACACCATATATTTT

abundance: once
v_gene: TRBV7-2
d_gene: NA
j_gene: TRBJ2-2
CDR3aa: CASSPGGRGTGELFF
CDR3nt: TGTGCCAGCAGCCCCGGGGGGCGGGGGACCGGGGAGCTGTTTTTT

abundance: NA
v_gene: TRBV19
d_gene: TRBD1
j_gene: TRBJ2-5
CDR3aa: CASSTGGETQYF
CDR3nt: TGTGCCAGTAGTACAGGGGGAGAGACCCAGTACTTC

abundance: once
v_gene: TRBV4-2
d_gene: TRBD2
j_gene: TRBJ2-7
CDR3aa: CASSPLKSGGAYEQYF
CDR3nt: TGTGCCAGCAGCCCACTAAAGAGCGGGGGAGCCTACGAGCAGTACTTC

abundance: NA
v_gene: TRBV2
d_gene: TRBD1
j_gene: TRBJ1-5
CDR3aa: CASSEISWDRDNQPQHF
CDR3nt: TGTGCCAGCAGTGAAATATCGTGGGACAGGGACAATCAGCCCCAGCATTTT

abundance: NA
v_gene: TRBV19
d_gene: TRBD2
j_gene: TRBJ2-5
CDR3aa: CASSGSGGLETQYF
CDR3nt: TGTGCCAGTAGCGGAAGCGGGGGATTAGAGACCCAGTACTTC

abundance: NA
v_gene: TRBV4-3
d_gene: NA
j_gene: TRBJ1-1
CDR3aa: CASSQDEAGVAEAFF
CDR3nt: TGCGCCAGCAGCCAAGATGAGGCAGGGGTCGCCGAAGCTTTCTTT

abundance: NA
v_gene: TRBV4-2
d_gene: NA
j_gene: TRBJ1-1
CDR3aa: CASSSRGGRTEAFF
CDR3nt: TGTGCCAGCAGCTCCCGGGGGGGGCGCACTGAAGCTTTCTTT

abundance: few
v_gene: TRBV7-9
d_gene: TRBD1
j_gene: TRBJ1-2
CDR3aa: CASSFDRGWYGYTF
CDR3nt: TGTGCCAGCAGCTTCGACAGGGGGTGGTATGGCTACACCTTC

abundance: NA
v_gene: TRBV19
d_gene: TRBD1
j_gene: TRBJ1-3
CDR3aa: CASSIGTANTIYF
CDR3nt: TGTGCCAGTAGTATCGGGACAGCCAACACCATATATTTT

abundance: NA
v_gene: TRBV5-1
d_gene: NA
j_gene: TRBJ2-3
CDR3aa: CASSFTRGSTDTQYF
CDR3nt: TGCGCCAGCAGCTTCACGCGGGGTTCAACAGATACGCAGTATTTT

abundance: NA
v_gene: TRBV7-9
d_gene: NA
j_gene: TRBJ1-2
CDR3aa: CASSLQQMDGYTF
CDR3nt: TGTGCCAGCAGCTTACAACAAATGGATGGCTACACCTTC

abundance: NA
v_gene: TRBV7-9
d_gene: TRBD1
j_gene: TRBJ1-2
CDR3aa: CASSETGNYGYTF
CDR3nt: TGTGCCAGCAGCGAGACAGGGAACTATGGCTACACCTTC

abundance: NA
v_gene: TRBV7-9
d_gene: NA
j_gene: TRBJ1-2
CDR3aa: CASSSPPEGAYGYTF
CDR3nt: TGTGCCAGCAGCTCCCCCCCAGAGGGCGCCTATGGCTACACCTTC

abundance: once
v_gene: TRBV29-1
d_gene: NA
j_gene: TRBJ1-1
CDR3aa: CSAYIGNTEAFF
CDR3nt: TGCAGCGCCTACATAGGGAACACTGAAGCTTTCTTT

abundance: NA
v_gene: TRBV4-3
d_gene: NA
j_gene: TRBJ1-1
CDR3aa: CASSQDFALEKAFF
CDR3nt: TGCGCCAGCAGCCAAGATTTTGCTCTTGAGAAAGCTTTCTTT

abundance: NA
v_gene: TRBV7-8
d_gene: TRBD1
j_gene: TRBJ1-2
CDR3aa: CASSLLGQGEGYTF
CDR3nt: TGTGCCAGCAGCTTATTAGGACAGGGGGAGGGCTACACCTTC

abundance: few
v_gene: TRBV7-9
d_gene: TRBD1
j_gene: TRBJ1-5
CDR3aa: CASSFSGTGNSNQPQHF
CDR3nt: TGTGCCAGCAGCTTTTCCGGGACAGGGAATAGCAATCAGCCCCAGCATTTT

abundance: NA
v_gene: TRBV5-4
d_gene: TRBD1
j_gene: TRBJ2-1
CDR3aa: CASSGGQGVSYNEQFF
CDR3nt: TGTGCCAGCAGCGGTGGACAGGGGGTCTCCTACAATGAGCAGTTCTTC

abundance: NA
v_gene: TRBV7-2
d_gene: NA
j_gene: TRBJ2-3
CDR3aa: CASSPTGSPTDTQYF
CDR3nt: TGTGCCAGCAGCCCAACAGGTTCACCCACAGATACGCAGTATTTT

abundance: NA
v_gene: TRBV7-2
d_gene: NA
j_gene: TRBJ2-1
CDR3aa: CASSSERVHNEQFF
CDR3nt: TGTGCCAGCAGCTCTGAGCGGGTGCACAATGAGCAGTTCTTC

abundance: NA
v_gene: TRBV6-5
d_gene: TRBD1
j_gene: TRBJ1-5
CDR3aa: CASSPGQGWQPQHF
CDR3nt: TGTGCCAGCAGCCCGGGACAGGGCTGGCAGCCCCAGCATTTT

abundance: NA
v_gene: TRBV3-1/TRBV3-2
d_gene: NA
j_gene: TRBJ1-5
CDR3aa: CASSQDRRGRGNQPQHF
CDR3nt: TGTGCCAGCAGCCAAGATCGAAGGGGCCGGGGCAATCAGCCCCAGCATTTT

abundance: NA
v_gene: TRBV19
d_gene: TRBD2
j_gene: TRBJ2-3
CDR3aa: CAAGTSDTDTQYF
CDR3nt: TGTGCCGCTGGGACTAGCGACACAGATACGCAGTATTTT

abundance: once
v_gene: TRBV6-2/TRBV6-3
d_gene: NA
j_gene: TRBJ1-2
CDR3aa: CASSSEGTFYGYTF
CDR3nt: TGTGCCAGCAGTTCCGAAGGAACTTTCTATGGCTACACCTTC

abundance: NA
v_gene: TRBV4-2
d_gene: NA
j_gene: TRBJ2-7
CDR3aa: CASSQEDTYEQYF
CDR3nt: TGTGCCAGCAGCCAAGAAGATACCTACGAGCAGTACTTC

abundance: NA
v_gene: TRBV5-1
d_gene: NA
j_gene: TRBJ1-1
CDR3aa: CASSSIGGAGTEAFF
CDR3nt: TGCGCCAGCAGCTCCATAGGTGGGGCGGGGACTGAAGCTTTCTTT

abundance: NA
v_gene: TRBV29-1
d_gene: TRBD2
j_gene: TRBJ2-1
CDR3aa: CSVDRGGQNEQFF
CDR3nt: TGCAGCGTTGATCGGGGGGGGCAAAATGAGCAGTTCTTC